These 24 T cell receptor beta chains were sequenced from one sample in a study of T-cell reconstitution after alpha-beta-depleted transplantation in children. The TCRbeta library was prepared with unique molecular identifiers. MiXCR, run by TCRdb on the PCR reads, gives a single entry per CDR3 protein. The sample has about 980,000 distinct CDR3 sequences; less than 30% are singletons. This sample comprised PBMCs, mostly from graft donor cells, obtained 360 days after TCRalphabeta/CD19-depleted stem cell transplant. The receptors were sampled from a boy younger than two who had a stem cell transplant for SCID, so the T cells may come from the graft donor.

This clonotype was seen only a few times. The chain is built from TRBV7-6 and TRBJ2-1; D is ambiguous. There are 15 residues in the CDR3. Per germline, CDR1 SGHVS and CDR2 FNYEAQ. The V end lost 1 base, the J end lost 5 bases, and 12 bases lay between the germline ends. CDR3 bases: TGTGCCAGCAGCTTAGTATTGGCGGCCAACAATGAGCAGTTCTTC. Translation: CASSLVLAANNEQFF.

This clonotype came up a few times. This chain connects TRBV5-1 to TRBJ1-2; D gene uncertain. Trimming took 1 base from V and 0 from J, leaving 7 bases between them. The CDR3 consists of 14 residues. Germline loops: CDR1 SGHRS, CDR2 YFSETQ. CDR3 DNA: TGCGCCAGCAGCTTGAACAGCGCTAACTATGGCTACACCTTC. Protein sequence: CASSLNSANYGYTF.

This clonotype occurred once. This chain uses TRBV7-6 with TRBJ2-3; D ambiguous. Trimming left V 1 base short and J 2 bases short, with 7 bases between. This CDR3 has 14 amino acids. Germline CDR1 SGHVS, CDR2 FNYEAQ. In DNA, the CDR3 is TGTGCCAGCAGCTTAGAGGCCTTCACAGATACGCAGTATTTT. This gives the protein CASSLEAFTDTQYF.

This clonotype was observed a handful of times. The chain employs TRBV7-9 and TRBJ1-2, with D possibly matching TRBD1 (5 bases). Trimming stripped 6 bases from V and 0 bases from J, with 11 bases between. CDR3 length: 14 amino acids. CDR1 is SEHNR, CDR2 FQNEAQ, per germline (reference sequence). As DNA, the CDR3 is TGTGCCAGCAGTTCAGGGTTTACTAACTATGGCTACACCTTC. Translated, it gives CASSSGFTNYGYTF.

The chain combines TRBV12-3 or TRBV12-4 with TRBJ2-1; the match to TRBD2 covers 9 bases. The length of the CDR3 is 15 residues. The ends lost 5 bases at V and 4 bases at J; junction bases unmatched: 6. This chain's CDR3 is CASSPGTSKYNEQFF. As DNA, the CDR3 is TGTGCCAGCAGTCCCGGGACTAGCAAGTACAATGAGCAGTTCTTC.

V and J are TRBV12-3 or TRBV12-4 and TRBJ1-2, with D unclear. V lost 8 bases and J lost 3, with 10 bases in between. The CDR3 consists of 12 residues. This CDR3 is CASSPGHYGYTF. The CDR3, as DNA: TGTGCCAGCTCCCCCGGGCACTATGGCTACACCTTC.

This sequence joins TRBV24-1 and TRBJ2-5; D not certain. The germline CDR1 and CDR2 sequences are KGHDR and SFDVKD. Trimming shortened V by 3 bases and J by 1 base, and 11 bases separated the two germline ends. This CDR3 is built from 15 residues. Written as DNA, the CDR3 is TGTGCCACCAGTGATACCAACAGACCCCAAGAGACCCAGTACTTC. This encodes CATSDTNRPQETQYF.

This clonotype has a handful of counts. The chain is built from TRBV4-1 and TRBJ1-3, with D perhaps matching TRBD1 (5 bases). V was pared by 4 bases and J by 14 bases, with 12 bases between. Per germline, CDR1 MGHRA and CDR2 YSYEKL. CDR3 length equals 11 residues. The CDR3 is CASSPGVPLYF. The CDR3 coding sequence is TGCGCCAGCAGCCCGGGGGTCCCGTTATATTTT.

This clonotype was seen a few times. V and J are TRBV4-3 and TRBJ1-4, with TRBD1 identical over 11 bases. Trimming cost V 1 base and J 5 bases; bases outside gene matches: 0. The CDR3 has 15 amino acids. Germline lookup yields CDR1 LGHNA and CDR2 YSLEER. The CDR3 DNA sequence: TGCGCCAGCAGCCAAGGGGACAGGGGGAATGAAAAACTGTTTTTT. Residues: CASSQGDRGNEKLFF.

With regard to this clonotype: Germline and junction disagree at one end, which may indicate a read error. V gene TRBV19 combines with J gene TRBJ1-5; 7 bases agree with TRBD1. Germline-derived CDR1 and CDR2 are LNHDA and SQIVND (reference sequence). The length of the CDR3 is 16 residues. The CDR3 sequence is CASRPRQGLGNQPQHF. CDR3 DNA: TGCGCCAGTAGACCGCGACAGGGTCTAGGCAATCAGCCCCAGCATTTT.

In this sample, this clonotype turned up a few times. The chain couples TRBV5-4 to TRBJ2-1; D gene unclear. Trimming took off 1 base at V and 2 bases at J, with 13 bases between the two ends. Germline values: CDR1 SGHNT, CDR2 YYREEE (reference sequence). The CDR3 is 16 residues long. The CDR3: CASSLSQVIPYNEQFF. The CDR3 DNA is TGTGCCAGCAGCTTGAGCCAGGTGATACCCTACAATGAGCAGTTCTTC.

The CDR3 region is CASSVADEQFF. The CDR3 nucleotides read TGTGCCAGCAGTGTAGCGGACGAGCAGTTCTTC. The J gene is TRBJ2-1, the V gene TRBV2, with D maybe TRBD2 (6 bases). Germline V gene data show CDR1 as SNHLY and CDR2 as FYNNEI. This CDR3 comprises 11 residues. The V gene lost 4 bases and the J gene lost 10 bases, with 8 bases spanning the gap. The full variable domain, its missing parts supplied by reference TRBV2 and TRBJ2-1, is EPEVTQTPSHQVTQMGQEVILRCVPISNHLYFYWYRQILGQKVEFLVSFYNNEISEKSEIFDDQFSVERPDGSNFTLKIRSTKLEDSAMYFCASSVADEQFFGPGTRLTVL.

There are a few counts of this clonotype. This chain joins TRBV28 and TRBJ2-5; TRBD1 is a possible D gene (5 bases). The CDR3 covers 14 residues. CDR1 and CDR2 (germline): MDHEN, SYDVKM. V was clipped by 6 bases and J by 1 base, with 12 bases between them. The CDR3 reads CASSQGHPQETQYF. The DNA for the CDR3 is TGTGCCAGCAGCCAAGGACACCCCCAAGAGACCCAGTACTTC.

This clonotype was seen a few times. The chain is built from TRBV12-3 or TRBV12-4 and TRBJ1-5; no firm D call. V lost 6 bases and J lost 2, with 14 bases in between. The CDR3 consists of 15 residues. The CDR3 loop reads CASSLRASGNQPQHF. The CDR3 nucleotides read TGTGCCAGCAGCCTCCGGGCCTCGGGCAATCAGCCCCAGCATTTT.

The rearrangement uses TRBV12-3 or TRBV12-4 and TRBJ2-3; D assignment may be TRBD1 or TRBD2 (5 bases each). V lost 8 bases, J lost 1 base, and 10 bases lay in between. The CDR3 is 13 residues long. The CDR3 region is CASRRDGTDTQYF. CDR3 nucleotides: TGTGCCAGCCGAAGGGACGGCACAGATACGCAGTATTTT.

This clonotype has just a few counts. The chain uses TRBV25-1 and TRBJ2-5; TRBD2 agrees at 8 bases. Germline V gives CDR1 MGHDK, CDR2 SYGVNS. The V gene end was trimmed by 3 bases and the J gene end by 4 bases; junction bases not matched to a gene: 7. The CDR3 spans 15 residues. CDR3 amino acids: CASSDTSGGVETQYF. The CDR3 DNA is TGTGCCAGCAGTGACACTAGCGGAGGGGTAGAGACCCAGTACTTC.

The gene calls are TRBV12-3 or TRBV12-4 and TRBJ1-1; the D is unclear. V was cut by 3 bases and J by 1 base, with 6 bases left in between. The CDR3 is 13 residues long. The CDR3 sequence: CASSLWPNTEAFF. The CDR3 bases are TGTGCCAGCAGTTTGTGGCCGAACACTGAAGCTTTCTTT.

The gene calls are TRBV20-1 and TRBJ2-2; unclear D gene. With 6 bases removed from V and 4 bases from J, the gap between germline ends came to 12 bases. The CDR3 runs to 13 residues. CDR1 is DFQATT, CDR2 SNEGSKA, per germline (reference sequence). As DNA, the CDR3 is TGCAGTGCCGCGACCGAAGCCACCGGGGAGCTGTTTTTT. Translated: CSAATEATGELFF.

Remarks on this clonotype: A read error may explain this, as a much larger clone is one base away. CDR3: CDSSPAGVSSYNEQFF. The DNA for the CDR3 is TGTGACAGCAGCCCCGCTGGGGTGAGCTCCTACAATGAGCAGTTCTTC. V is TRBV7-3 and J is TRBJ2-1; D remains ambiguous. The CDR3 is 16 amino acids. The germline V gene has CDR1 SGHTA and CDR2 FQGTGA.

The chain employs TRBV29-1 and TRBJ2-5, with D perhaps matching TRBD2 (5 bases). The germline CDR1 and CDR2 sequences are SQVTM and ANQGSEA. The CDR3 has 14 amino acids. Trimming stripped 6 bases from V and 2 bases from J, with 16 bases between. The CDR3, as DNA: TGCAGCGTCCCGCCACGGGGTACGCAAGAGACCCAGTACTTC. Amino acid sequence: CSVPPRGTQETQYF.

The chain uses TRBV4-2 and TRBJ2-3, with TRBD2 as a possible D gene (5 bases). Trimming pared 1 base from V and 2 bases from J, leaving 10 bases between. CDR1 is LGHNA and CDR2 is YNFKEQ in the germline V gene. CDR3 length: 15 amino acids. CDR3 in amino acids: CASSQVGGSTDTQYF. The CDR3 DNA reads as TGTGCCAGCAGCCAAGTAGGAGGATCCACAGATACGCAGTATTTT.

The CDR3 reads CASSLNPGNTIYF. CDR3 in DNA: TGTGCCAGCAGCTTGAATCCTGGAAACACCATATATTTT. The V and J genes are TRBV5-8 and TRBJ1-3; D remains ambiguous. Germline V gene lookup returns CDR1 SGHTS and CDR2 YDEGEE. The CDR3 has 13 amino acids. The V end lost 1 base, the J end lost 2 bases, and 4 bases lay between the germline ends.

The J gene is TRBJ2-1, the V gene TRBV5-1; 7 bases are a match to TRBD1. J gave up 7 bases and V 0 bases, and 10 bases lay outside the gene matches. This CDR3 contains 16 residues. The V gene's germline CDR1 is SGHRS and CDR2 YFSETQ. The CDR3 region has the DNA TGCGCCAGCAGCTTGGGAGGGGGCGCGAGGATTAATGAGCAGTTCTTC. Residues: CASSLGGGARINEQFF.

In this sample, this clonotype turned up a few times. The chain is built from TRBV15 and TRBJ2-2, with 8 bases fitting TRBD1. CDR3 length: 17 residues. The trim removed 2 bases at V and 2 bases at J, leaving 7 bases unmatched. Germline lookup yields CDR1 LNHNV and CDR2 YYDKDF (reference sequence). The CDR3 DNA reads TGTGCCACCAGCAGACTAATGACAGGGGACAACACCGGGGAGCTGTTTTTT. It encodes CATSRLMTGDNTGELFF.